The rows below give T cell receptor beta chains drawn from one sample of a study of shared clonotypes between healthy human individuals. Method: immunoSEQ multiplex PCR; TCRdb's copy keeps in-frame clones and lacks some. The table shows approximately 2,000,000 clones, with less than 95% occurring only once. The specimen sequenced was naive CD4+ T cells from PBMCs. The receptors were sampled from a man younger than 35 in good health. Some clones in this sample may be carry-over from other donors' samples. The CDR3 runs from the conserved cysteine through the conserved F or W. Fields, in order: V gene, D gene, clone size, CDR3 length, J gene, CDR3 DNA, CDR3 protein. D genes are given only for firm matches. Some rows mark clone size as missing; the rest say once, few, many or name a class of expanded clone.

TRBV6-5,.,.,15,TRBJ2-2,TGTGCCAGCAGTTACTTGCCCAGAGGCGCCGGGGAGCTGTTTTTT,CASSYLPRGAGELFF
TRBV19,TRBD1,.,15,TRBJ1-2,TGTGCCAGTATGACTACAGGGGGTGCTTTAGATGGCTACACCTTC,CASMTTGGALDGYTF
TRBV9,TRBD2,.,17,TRBJ2-2,TGTGCCAGCAGCGTAGTATCGAGCGGGGCGAACACCGGGGAGCTGTTTTTT,CASSVVSSGANTGELFF
TRBV21-1,.,.,16,TRBJ2-2,TGTGCCAGCAGCAACCGAGCAGACAGGGACACCGGGGAGCTGTTTTTT,CASSNRADRDTGELFF
TRBV4-3,TRBD1,.,15,TRBJ2-7,TGCGCCAGCAGCCAGGGGACAGGGGACTCCTACGAGCAGTACTTC,CASSQGTGDSYEQYF
TRBV7-9,.,.,14,TRBJ1-3,TGTGCCAGCAGCTTAGCTGGCTCTGGAAACACCATATATTTT,CASSLAGSGNTIYF
TRBV7-9,.,.,15,TRBJ2-7,TGTGCCAGCAGCCAAACAGGACCACGGCGTTACGAGCAGTACTTC,CASSQTGPRRYEQYF
TRBV7-3,.,.,12,TRBJ2-7,TGTGCCAGCAGCGCCTTCTCCTACGAGCAGTACTTC,CASSAFSYEQYF
TRBV27,TRBD1,.,16,TRBJ2-6,TGTGCCAGCGGGGGACAGGGTCGCTCTGGGGCCAACGTCCTGACTTTC,CASGGQGRSGANVLTF
TRBV5-4,TRBD2,.,16,TRBJ2-3,TGTGCCAGCAGCTTCCGGCGGGAGGGCGGCACAGATACGCAGTATTTT,CASSFRREGGTDTQYF
TRBV5-1,.,.,14,TRBJ1-1,TGCGCCAGCAGCTGGATGGGACTCAACACTGAAGCTTTCTTT,CASSWMGLNTEAFF
TRBV15,.,.,15,TRBJ2-7,TGTGCCACCAGCAGAGCACTGACAAGCTCCTACGAGCAGTACTTC,CATSRALTSSYEQYF
TRBV7-9,TRBD1,.,14,TRBJ1-2,TGTGCCAGCAGCAGGACAGGCAACGACTATGGCTACACCTTC,CASSRTGNDYGYTF
TRBV6-5,TRBD1,few,12,TRBJ1-3,TGTGCCAGCAGGGACAGGCCTGGCACCATATATTTT,CASRDRPGTIYF
TRBV2,.,.,14,TRBJ2-7,TGTGCCAGCAGTGGTCAGGGCCTCCCCTACGAGCAGTACTTC,CASSGQGLPYEQYF
TRBV4-2,.,once,15,TRBJ1-4,TGTGCCAGCAGCCAAGGGGGGGCGCGCGGCGAAAAACTGTTTTTT,CASSQGGARGEKLFF
TRBV25-1,.,.,14,TRBJ2-1,TGTGCCAGCAAGGGGTTGAGCTCCTACAATGAGCAGTTCTTC,CASKGLSSYNEQFF
TRBV29-1,.,.,13,TRBJ2-5,TGCAGCGTTGGGGCCGCCCGGAAAGAGACCCAGTACTTC,CSVGAARKETQYF
TRBV2,.,.,12,TRBJ1-1,TGTGCCAGCAGAAGGGGGGGCCCTGAAGCTTTCTTT,CASRRGGPEAFF
TRBV5-1,.,.,14,TRBJ2-7,TGCGCCAGCAGCTTCCGACTACTCGGAGGCGAGCAGTACTTC,CASSFRLLGGEQYF
TRBV18,TRBD1,.,16,TRBJ1-3,TGTGCCAGCTCACCGTCGGGACAGGGCCGGGGAAACACCATATATTTT,CASSPSGQGRGNTIYF
TRBV9,.,.,18,TRBJ2-1,TGTGCCAGCAGCGAGGGCCCTGGTGGGACCATAAGGGTCAATGAGCAGTTCTTC,CASSEGPGGTIRVNEQFF
TRBV28,TRBD1,.,13,TRBJ1-5,TGTGCCACCAAGACAGGGACTAATCAGCCCCAGCATTTT,CATKTGTNQPQHF
TRBV7-2,.,.,17,TRBJ1-2,TGTGCCAGCAGCTTAGCGCCGCCAGGGATGGGGGACTATGGCTACACCTTC,CASSLAPPGMGDYGYTF
TRBV28,.,.,12,TRBJ1-1,TGTGCCAGCAGTGAGCGTTACACTGAAGCTTTCTTT,CASSERYTEAFF
TRBV28,.,.,14,TRBJ2-7,TGTGCCAGCAGTTTAGTAGGCACTTACTACGAGCAGTACTTC,CASSLVGTYYEQYF
TRBV20-1,.,.,11,TRBJ1-3,TGCAGTGCCCCCTCACCGGGCACCATATATTTT,CSAPSPGTIYF
TRBV7-9,.,.,11,TRBJ2-5,TGTGCCAGCAGAGAGGCGGAGACCCAGTACTTC,CASREAETQYF
TRBV28,.,.,15,TRBJ2-1,TGTGCCAGCAGTTTATCCGACCCGGGGCAAGAGGAGCAGTTCTTC,CASSLSDPGQEEQFF
TRBV7-6,.,.,15,TRBJ1-1,TGTGCCAGCAGCTCGGTCGGGACGGTGAACACTGAAGCTTTCTTT,CASSSVGTVNTEAFF
TRBV7-8,TRBD2,once,14,TRBJ2-7,TGTGCCAGCAGACCTAGCGGGAGTGCAAGAGAGCAGTACTTC,CASRPSGSAREQYF
TRBV5-1,TRBD2,.,17,TRBJ2-3,TGCGCCAGCAGCCGCGGCGCTCTAGCGGGAGAGACAGATACGCAGTATTTT,CASSRGALAGETDTQYF
TRBV21-1,.,.,18,TRBJ2-3,TGTGCCAGCAGCAAAGCCAAGTCGCCTAGCGGGGCCACAGATACGCAGTATTTT,CASSKAKSPSGATDTQYF
TRBV5-6,.,.,16,TRBJ1-6,TGTGCCAGCAGCTTGGGAGGCACTGGGTATAATTCACCCCTCCACTTT,CASSLGGTGYNSPLHF
TRBV19,.,.,17,TRBJ1-5,TGTGCCAGTAATCACAGGGATGGGCCTATGAGCAATCAGCCCCAGCATTTT,CASNHRDGPMSNQPQHF
TRBV9,.,.,15,TRBJ2-7,TGTGCCAGCAGCGTGTTAGGGATGGCCTCCGACGAGCAGTACTTC,CASSVLGMASDEQYF
TRBV14,.,once,14,TRBJ1-2,TGTGCCAGCAGCCACAGACGGGACTTTTATGGCTACACCTTC,CASSHRRDFYGYTF
TRBV27,TRBD2,.,15,TRBJ2-3,TGTGCCAGCAGTACTAGCGGGAGGGCTGCAGATACGCAGTATTTT,CASSTSGRAADTQYF
TRBV28,.,.,14,TRBJ1-2,TGTGCCAGCAGTTTAAGACAGTCAAACTATGGCTACACCTTC,CASSLRQSNYGYTF
TRBV5-4,.,.,15,TRBJ2-7,TGTGCCAGCAGTCAAAACCGGGACCCTTCCTACGAGCAGTACTTC,CASSQNRDPSYEQYF
TRBV5-6,TRBD1,.,18,TRBJ1-4,TGTGCCAGCAGCTTGTTTTCCAGGGGGCCGGAAACTAATGAAAAACTGTTTTTT,CASSLFSRGPETNEKLFF
TRBV7-9,TRBD1,.,18,TRBJ1-4,TGTGCCAGCAGCTTAGAGGGGGCCGTCGGGACAGGGCATGAAAAACTGTTTTTT,CASSLEGAVGTGHEKLFF
TRBV28,TRBD2,once,13,TRBJ2-5,TGTGCCGTCGGGGGGAACAGACAAGAGACCCAGTACTTC,CAVGGNRQETQYF
TRBV27,.,.,14,TRBJ2-7,TGTGCCAGCAGTTTACGTCTGCAATCCTACGAGCAGTACTTC,CASSLRLQSYEQYF